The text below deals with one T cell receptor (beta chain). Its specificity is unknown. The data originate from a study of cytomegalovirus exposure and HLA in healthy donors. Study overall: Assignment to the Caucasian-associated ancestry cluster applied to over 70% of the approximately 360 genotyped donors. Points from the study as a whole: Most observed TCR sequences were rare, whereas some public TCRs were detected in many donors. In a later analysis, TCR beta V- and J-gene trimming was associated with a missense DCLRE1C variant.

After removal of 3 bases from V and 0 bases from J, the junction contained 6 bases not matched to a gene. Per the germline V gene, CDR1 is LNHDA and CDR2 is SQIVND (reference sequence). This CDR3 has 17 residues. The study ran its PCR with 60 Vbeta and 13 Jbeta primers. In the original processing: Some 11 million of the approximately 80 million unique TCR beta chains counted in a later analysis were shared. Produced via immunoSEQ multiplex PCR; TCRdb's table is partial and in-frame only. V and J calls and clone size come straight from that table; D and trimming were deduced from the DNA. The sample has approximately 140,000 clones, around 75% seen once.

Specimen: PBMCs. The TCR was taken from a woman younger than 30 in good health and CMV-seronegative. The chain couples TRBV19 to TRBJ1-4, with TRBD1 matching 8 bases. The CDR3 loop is CASSIRTGPTTNEKLFF. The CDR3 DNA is TGTGCCAGTAGTATCCGGACAGGGCCTACAACTAATGAAAAACTGTTTTTT.